A single sample is the source of the 20 T cell receptor beta chains below, sequenced in a study of T cell responses to AZD1222 COVID-19 vaccine. Profiled with immunoSEQ multiplex PCR; TCRdb holds only in-frame clones, not every one. Here the sample spans about 140,000 clones, roughly nine tenths being singletons. Here the sequenced sample was peripheral blood, taken 28 days after the second AZD1222 dose. The source of these receptors is an adult who received the AZD1222 COVID-19 vaccine.

CDR3 residues: CASTEGAGTEAFF. For the CDR3, the DNA is TGTGCCAGCACGGAGGGGGCGGGCACTGAAGCTTTCTTT. The chain links TRBV11-3 to TRBJ1-1, with TRBD1 matching 7 bases. CDR3 length: 13 residues. CDR1 is SGHNT, CDR2 YENEEA, per germline. The trim removed 7 bases at V and 4 bases at J, leaving 6 bases unmatched.

The J gene is TRBJ1-3, the V gene TRBV12-3 or TRBV12-4, with D hard to call. The CDR3 sequence is 13 residues long. V lost 3 bases to trimming and J lost 1 base, with 4 bases between them. The CDR3 sequence is CASSLRSGNTIYF. For the CDR3, the DNA is TGTGCCAGCAGTTTGAGGTCTGGAAACACCATATATTTT.

This chain connects TRBV28 to TRBJ2-1; 7 bases match TRBD1. The CDR3 totals 14 residues. Losses at the gene ends were 7 bases for V and 3 bases for J; bases not matched to a gene: 6. Per germline, CDR1 MDHEN and CDR2 SYDVKM. In nucleotides, the CDR3 is TGTGCCAGCAACGGACAGGTCAACTACAATGAGCAGTTCTTC. This gives the protein CASNGQVNYNEQFF.

The table lists this clone with a count of one. The chain joins TRBV11-1 to TRBJ2-1; D may be TRBD2 (6 bases). Trimming removed 5 bases from V and 4 bases from J, with 15 bases in between. Germline V lookup: CDR1 SGHAT, CDR2 FQDESV (reference sequence). This CDR3 spans 15 amino acids. The CDR3 loop is CASSVRVGGYNEQFF. Here the CDR3 DNA reads TGTGCCAGCAGCGTCAGGGTTGGGGGGTACAATGAGCAGTTCTTC. The entire variable domain, with the rest obtained from reference TRBV11-1 and TRBJ2-1, is as follows: EAEVAQSPRYKITEKSQAVAFWCDPISGHATLYWYRQILGQGPELLVQFQDESVVDDSQLPKDRFSAERLKGVDSTLKIQPAELGDSAMYLCASSVRVGGYNEQFFGPGTRLTVL.

This clone was counted a single time. The chain has TRBV19 and TRBJ1-2; D remains unclear. There are 14 residues in the CDR3. Germline lookup yields CDR1 LNHDA and CDR2 SQIVND (reference sequence). V lost 0 bases and J 8 bases, leaving 13 bases between the germline ends. The CDR3 is CASSIDLGAGGYTF. In nucleotides, the CDR3 is TGTGCCAGTAGTATAGATCTGGGCGCCGGGGGCTACACCTTC.

The J gene is TRBJ2-1, the V gene TRBV24-1, with 13 bases fitting TRBD2. Germline lookup yields CDR1 KGHDR and CDR2 SFDVKD. The ends lost 5 bases at V and 2 bases at J; junction bases unmatched: 8. The CDR3 has 18 residues. The DNA for the CDR3 is TGTGCCACCAGTGGCAGGACTAGCGGGAGCGCACCCTACAATGAGCAGTTCTTC. It codes for CATSGRTSGSAPYNEQFF.

V gene TRBV7-2 combines with J gene TRBJ2-7; 11 bases are shared with TRBD2. Unmatched junction bases numbered 1, after V lost 1 base and J lost 2 bases. The V gene's germline CDR1 is SGHTA and CDR2 FQGNSA. This CDR3 comprises 15 residues. Here the CDR3 DNA reads TGTGCCAGCAGCTTAGGGGGACTAGCGGCCTACGAGCAGTACTTC. It encodes CASSLGGLAAYEQYF.

The CDR3 is CSVTQGAGAKNIQYF. The CDR3, as DNA: TGCAGCGTTACACAGGGGGCGGGAGCCAAAAACATTCAGTACTTC. This rearrangement joins TRBV29-1 to TRBJ2-4; 9 bases agree with TRBD1. The J segment lost 0 bases and the V segment lost 5 bases, leaving 5 bases of the junction unmatched. The CDR3 loop spans 15 amino acids. Germline V lookup: CDR1 SQVTM, CDR2 ANQGSEA.

J is TRBJ1-1 and V is TRBV10-3, with D possibly TRBD1 on 5 matching bases. The CDR3 covers 13 residues. Germline CDR1 and CDR2: ENHRY and SYGVKD. Trimming shortened V by 10 bases and J by 2 bases, and 14 bases separated the two germline ends. The CDR3 nucleotides read TGTGCCAGCGAGGACACATATAACACTGAAGCTTTCTTT. Translation: CASEDTYNTEAFF.

This rearrangement joins TRBV19 to TRBJ2-5; tentatively, D is TRBD2 (6 bases). V shed 0 bases and J shed 9 bases, with 23 bases lying between them. Germline CDR1 reads LNHDA; CDR2 reads SQIVND (reference sequence). The CDR3 is 17 residues long. In nucleotides, the CDR3 is TGTGCCAGTAGTATAGAGAGTCACGGATCGCCCCCGGGGGCCCAGTACTTC. Translating gives CASSIESHGSPPGAQYF. The variable domain in full, with the rest retrieved from reference TRBV19 and TRBJ2-5, is DGGITQSPKYLFRKEGQNVTLSCEQNLNHDAMYWYRQDPGQGLRLIYYSQIVNDFQKGDIAEGYSVSREKKESFPLTVTSAQKNPTAFYLCASSIESHGSPPGAQYFGPGTRLLVL.

The chain recombines TRBV28 with TRBJ1-2; 8 bases agree with TRBD1. The CDR3 spans 14 residues. CDR1 MDHEN and CDR2 SYDVKM come from the germline V gene. J was trimmed by 5 bases and V by 3 bases; bases with no gene match: 5. CDR3 DNA: TGTGCCAGCAGTTTCCGAGGACAGGGATATGGCTACACCTTC. As protein: CASSFRGQGYGYTF.

The chain joins TRBV30 to TRBJ1-2; D is uncertain. V was shortened by 2 bases and J by 8 bases, with 15 bases between the two germline ends. The CDR3 consists of 13 residues. CDR1 is GTSNPN, CDR2 SVGIG, per germline (reference sequence). This CDR3 reads CAWSPDGLRGYTF. The CDR3 nucleotides are TGTGCCTGGAGTCCCGACGGGCTGCGCGGCTACACCTTC.

In this sample, this clone turned up once. V is TRBV9 and J is TRBJ2-4; a possible D gene is TRBD2 (6 bases). The germline V gene encodes CDR1 SGDLS and CDR2 YYNGEE. The CDR3 loop spans 16 amino acids. Trimming stripped 0 bases from V and 5 bases from J, with 15 bases between. Here the CDR3 DNA reads TGTGCCAGCAGCGTAGAGGAGGGAGAAGCGGAAAACATTCAGTACTTC. It yields the protein CASSVEEGEAENIQYF.

The chain combines TRBV10-3 with TRBJ2-3; possibly TRBD2 for D (7 bases). The V and J ends lost 3 bases and 6 bases respectively, with 16 bases between them. The CDR3 spans 15 residues. The germline CDR1 and CDR2 sequences are ENHRY and SYGVKD. The CDR3: CAISDARGAGDTQYF. The CDR3 nucleotides are TGTGCCATCAGTGACGCCCGGGGGGCCGGGGATACGCAGTATTTT.

The chain uses TRBV24-1 and TRBJ2-7; a weak D match, TRBD1 (5 bases). The germline gives CDR1 KGHDR, CDR2 SFDVKD. V was shortened by 3 bases and J by 1 base, with 12 bases between the two germline ends. The CDR3 runs 15 residues. In DNA form, the CDR3 reads TGTGCCACCAGTGATGGGGCCACGTCATCCTACGAGCAGTACTTC. This translates into CATSDGATSSYEQYF.

This clone has only one observation. V is TRBV5-4 and J is TRBJ2-1; TRBD1 matches 10 bases. This CDR3 has 14 amino acids. The J segment lost 6 bases and the V segment lost 9 bases, leaving 9 bases of the junction unmatched. In germline, CDR1 is SGHNT, CDR2 YYREEE (reference sequence). The CDR3 DNA reads as TGTGCCATCATGCCGGGACAGGGGTCCAATGAGCAGTTCTTC. It specifies CAIMPGQGSNEQFF.

The chain employs TRBV2 and TRBJ1-4; TRBD1 matches at 7 bases. Germline CDR1 SNHLY, CDR2 FYNNEI. There are 17 residues in the CDR3. J lost 0 bases, V lost 6 bases, and 10 bases had no gene match. The CDR3 is CASRTRDSSTTNEKLFF. The CDR3 DNA sequence: TGTGCCAGCAGGACCCGGGACAGTAGTACAACTAATGAAAAACTGTTTTTT.

The chain carries TRBV5-4 and TRBJ2-1, with D unclear. The ends were cut back, 0 bases at V and 0 bases at J, with 7 bases in the middle. This CDR3 has 15 amino acids. Germline CDR1 SGHNT, CDR2 YYREEE (reference sequence). CDR3 amino acids: CASSLGASSYNEQFF. The CDR3 DNA sequence: TGTGCCAGCAGCTTGGGGGCCAGCTCCTACAATGAGCAGTTCTTC.

The J gene is TRBJ1-6, the V gene TRBV7-2; 9 positions match TRBD1. V lost 7 bases and J lost 10; bases outside the gene matches: 20. The CDR3 loop spans 18 amino acids. Germline V CDR1 and CDR2: SGHTA, FQGNSA. The CDR3 region has the DNA TGTGCCAGCACCCCTGGCGGGACAGGGCAGGTCCGGGAGTCACCCCTCCACTTT. This gives the protein CASTPGGTGQVRESPLHF.

The V call is TRBV19, the J call TRBJ2-1; no reliable D call. Germline CDR1 is LNHDA and CDR2 is SQIVND (reference sequence). The V end lost 7 bases, the J end lost 9 bases, and 16 bases lay between the germline ends. CDR3 size: 13 residues. CDR3 residues: CASTDTDLGEQFF. CDR3 nucleotide sequence: TGTGCCAGTACTGATACGGATCTTGGTGAGCAGTTCTTC.